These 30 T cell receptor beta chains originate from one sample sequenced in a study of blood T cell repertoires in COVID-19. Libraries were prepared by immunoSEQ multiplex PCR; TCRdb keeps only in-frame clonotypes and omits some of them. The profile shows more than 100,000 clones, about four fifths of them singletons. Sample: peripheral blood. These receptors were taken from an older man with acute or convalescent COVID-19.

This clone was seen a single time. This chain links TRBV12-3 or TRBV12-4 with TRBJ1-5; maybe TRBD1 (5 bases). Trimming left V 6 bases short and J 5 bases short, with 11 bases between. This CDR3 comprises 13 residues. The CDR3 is CASSFWGDQPQHF. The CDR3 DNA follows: TGTGCCAGCAGCTTCTGGGGCGATCAGCCCCAGCATTTT.

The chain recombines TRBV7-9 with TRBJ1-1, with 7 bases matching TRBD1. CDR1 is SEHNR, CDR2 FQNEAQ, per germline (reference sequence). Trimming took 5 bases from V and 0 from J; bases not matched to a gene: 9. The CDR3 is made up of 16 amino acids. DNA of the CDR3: TGTGCCAGCAGCGAGTCGGGGACAGTGATGAACACTGAAGCTTTCTTT. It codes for CASSESGTVMNTEAFF.

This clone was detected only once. DNA for the CDR3: TGTGCCAGCAGCCAAGCGGACAGGGGTACTGAAGCTTTCTTT. Translation: CASSQADRGTEAFF. The chain has TRBV3-1 (or the pseudogene TRBV3-2) and TRBJ1-1; 9 nucleotides align to TRBD1. This CDR3 contains 14 residues. Germline V gene lookup returns CDR1 LGHDT and CDR2 YNNKEL (reference sequence). Trimming cost V 1 base and J 5 bases; bases outside gene matches: 2.

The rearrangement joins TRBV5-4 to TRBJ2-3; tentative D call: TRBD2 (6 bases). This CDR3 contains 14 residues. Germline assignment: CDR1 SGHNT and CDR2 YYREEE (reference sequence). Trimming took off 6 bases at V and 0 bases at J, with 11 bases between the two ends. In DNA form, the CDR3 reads TGTGCCAGCAATCGAGGGAGGAGCACAGATACGCAGTATTTT. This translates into CASNRGRSTDTQYF.

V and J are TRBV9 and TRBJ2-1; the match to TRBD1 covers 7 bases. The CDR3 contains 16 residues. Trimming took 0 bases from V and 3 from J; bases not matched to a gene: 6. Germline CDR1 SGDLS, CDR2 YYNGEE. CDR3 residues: CASSVVGSGGYNEQFF. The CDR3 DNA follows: TGTGCCAGCAGCGTAGTGGGGTCAGGGGGCTACAATGAGCAGTTCTTC.

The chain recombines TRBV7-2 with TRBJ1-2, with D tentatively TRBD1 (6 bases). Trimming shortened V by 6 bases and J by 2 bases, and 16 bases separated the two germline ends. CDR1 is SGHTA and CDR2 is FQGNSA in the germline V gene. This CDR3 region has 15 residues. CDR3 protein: CASRGTRGRNYGYTF. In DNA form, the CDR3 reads TGTGCCAGCAGGGGTACCAGGGGCCGAAACTATGGCTACACCTTC.

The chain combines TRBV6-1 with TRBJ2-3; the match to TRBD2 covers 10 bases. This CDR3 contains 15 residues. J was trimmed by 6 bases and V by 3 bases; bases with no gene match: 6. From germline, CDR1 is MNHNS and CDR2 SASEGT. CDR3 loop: CASSDRAGGPDTQYF. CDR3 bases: TGTGCCAGCAGTGATAGAGCGGGGGGGCCGGATACGCAGTATTTT.

DNA of the CDR3: TGTGCCAGCAGCTTCGCGGGGGGGCTTCACAATGAGCAGTTCTTC. It encodes CASSFAGGLHNEQFF. The genes are TRBV5-4 and TRBJ2-1; 9 positions agree with TRBD2. Germline values: CDR1 SGHNT, CDR2 YYREEE (reference sequence). The CDR3 loop spans 15 amino acids. V gave up 2 bases and J gave up 5 bases; unmatched junction bases: 5.

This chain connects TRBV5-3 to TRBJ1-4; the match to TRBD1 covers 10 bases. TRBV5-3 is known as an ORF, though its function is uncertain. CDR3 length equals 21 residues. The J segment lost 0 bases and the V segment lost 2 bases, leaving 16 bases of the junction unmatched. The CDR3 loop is CARSLNRKGTGAPATNEKLFF. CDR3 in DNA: TGTGCCAGAAGCTTAAATCGTAAAGGGACAGGGGCCCCTGCAACTAATGAAAAACTGTTTTTT.

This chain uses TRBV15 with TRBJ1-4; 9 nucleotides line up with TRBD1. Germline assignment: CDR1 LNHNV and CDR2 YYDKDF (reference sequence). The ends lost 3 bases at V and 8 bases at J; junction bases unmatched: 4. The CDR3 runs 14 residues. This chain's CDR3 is CATSRGQGGEKLFF. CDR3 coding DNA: TGTGCCACCAGCAGGGGACAGGGTGGCGAAAAACTGTTTTTT. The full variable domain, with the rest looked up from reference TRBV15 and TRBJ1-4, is DAMVIQNPRYQVTQFGKPVTLSCSQTLNHNVMYWYQQKSSQAPKLLFHYYDKDFNNEADTPDNFQSRRPNTSFCFLDIRSPGLGDTAMYLCATSRGQGGEKLFFGSGTQLSVL.

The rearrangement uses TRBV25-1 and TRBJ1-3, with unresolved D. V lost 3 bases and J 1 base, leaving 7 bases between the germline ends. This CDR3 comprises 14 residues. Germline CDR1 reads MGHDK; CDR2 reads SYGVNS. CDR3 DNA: TGTGCCAGCAGTGACGGCGGGTCTGGAAACACCATATATTTT. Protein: CASSDGGSGNTIYF.

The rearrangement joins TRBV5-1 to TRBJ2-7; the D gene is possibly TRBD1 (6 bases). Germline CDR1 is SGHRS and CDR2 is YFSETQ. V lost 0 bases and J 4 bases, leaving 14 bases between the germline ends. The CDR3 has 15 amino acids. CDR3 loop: CASSLEAGGEYEQYF. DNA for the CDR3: TGCGCCAGCAGCTTGGAAGCTGGGGGCGAATACGAGCAGTACTTC.

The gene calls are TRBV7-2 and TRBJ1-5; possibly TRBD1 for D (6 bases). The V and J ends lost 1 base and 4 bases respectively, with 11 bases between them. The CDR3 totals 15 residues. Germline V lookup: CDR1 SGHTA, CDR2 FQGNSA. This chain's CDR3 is CASSLVSQGNQPQHF. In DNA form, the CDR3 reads TGTGCCAGCAGCTTAGTGTCGCAGGGGAATCAGCCCCAGCATTTT.

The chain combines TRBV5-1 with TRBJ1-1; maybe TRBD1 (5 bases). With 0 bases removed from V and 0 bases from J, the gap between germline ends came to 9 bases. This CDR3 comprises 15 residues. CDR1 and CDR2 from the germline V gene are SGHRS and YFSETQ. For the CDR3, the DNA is TGCGCCAGCAGCTTGGCCCCAGGGATGAACACTGAAGCTTTCTTT. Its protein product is CASSLAPGMNTEAFF.

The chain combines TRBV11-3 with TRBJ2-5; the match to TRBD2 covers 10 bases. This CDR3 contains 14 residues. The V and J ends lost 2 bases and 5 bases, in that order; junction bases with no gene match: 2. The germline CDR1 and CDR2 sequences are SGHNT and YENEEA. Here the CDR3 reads CASSLTSGAETQYF. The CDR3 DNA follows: TGTGCCAGCAGCTTAACTAGCGGGGCGGAGACCCAGTACTTC.

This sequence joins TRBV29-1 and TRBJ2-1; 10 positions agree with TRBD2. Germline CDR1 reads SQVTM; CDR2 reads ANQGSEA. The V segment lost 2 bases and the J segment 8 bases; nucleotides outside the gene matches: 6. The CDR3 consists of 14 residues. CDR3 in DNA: TGCAGCGTTGAATGGGCTAGCGGGGGATATGAGCAGTTCTTC. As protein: CSVEWASGGYEQFF.

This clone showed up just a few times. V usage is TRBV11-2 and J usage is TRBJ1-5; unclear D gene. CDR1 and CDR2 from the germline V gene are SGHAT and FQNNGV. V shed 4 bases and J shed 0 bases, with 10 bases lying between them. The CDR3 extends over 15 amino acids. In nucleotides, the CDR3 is TGTGCCAGCAGCTCTCACGTCGGTAGCAATCAGCCCCAGCATTTT. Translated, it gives CASSSHVGSNQPQHF.

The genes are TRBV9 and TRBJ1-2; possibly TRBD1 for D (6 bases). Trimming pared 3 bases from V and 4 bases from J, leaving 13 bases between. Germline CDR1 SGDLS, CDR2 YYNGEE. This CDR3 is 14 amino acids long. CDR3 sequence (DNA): TGTGCCAGCAGCGGGACAGTTGGGGGCTATGGCTACACCTTC. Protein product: CASSGTVGGYGYTF.

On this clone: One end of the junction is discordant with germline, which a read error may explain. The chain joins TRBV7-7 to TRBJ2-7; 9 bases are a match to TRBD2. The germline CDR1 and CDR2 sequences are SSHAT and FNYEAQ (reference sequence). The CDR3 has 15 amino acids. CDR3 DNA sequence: TGTGCTAGCAGCCCTGCTAGCGGGGCGCCCTACGAGCAGTACTTC. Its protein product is CASSPASGAPYEQYF.

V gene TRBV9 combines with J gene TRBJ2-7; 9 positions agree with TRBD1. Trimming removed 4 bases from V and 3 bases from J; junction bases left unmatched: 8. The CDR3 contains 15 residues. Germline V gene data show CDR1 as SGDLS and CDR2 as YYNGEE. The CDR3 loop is CASSPNVGQGYEQYF. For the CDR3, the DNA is TGTGCCAGCAGCCCCAATGTGGGACAGGGCTACGAGCAGTACTTC.

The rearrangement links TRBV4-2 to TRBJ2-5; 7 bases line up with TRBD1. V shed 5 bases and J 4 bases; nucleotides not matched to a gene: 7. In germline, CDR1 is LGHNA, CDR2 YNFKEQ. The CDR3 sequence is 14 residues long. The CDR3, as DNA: TGTGCCAGCAGCAAAGGGGGCAGAGGAGAGACCCAGTACTTC. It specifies CASSKGGRGETQYF.

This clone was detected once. This CDR3 reads CASSDQPQSGGYTF. The CDR3 coding sequence is TGTGCCAGCAGTGACCAACCCCAATCGGGTGGCTACACCTTC. The chain employs TRBV6-4 and TRBJ1-2; D unclear. The germline V gene encodes CDR1 MRHNA and CDR2 SNTAGT. The CDR3 length is 14 residues. Trimming removed 2 bases at V and 7 bases at J, with 14 bases between.

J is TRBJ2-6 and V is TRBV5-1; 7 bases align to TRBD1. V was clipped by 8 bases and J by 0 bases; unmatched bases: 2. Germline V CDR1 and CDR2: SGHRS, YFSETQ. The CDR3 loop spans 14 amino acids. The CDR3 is CASRDSSGANVLTF. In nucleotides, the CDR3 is TGCGCCAGTCGGGACAGCTCTGGGGCCAACGTCCTGACTTTC. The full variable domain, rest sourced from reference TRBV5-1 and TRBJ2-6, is KAGVTQTPRYLIKTRGQQVTLSCSPISGHRSVSWYQQTPGQGLQFLFEYFSETQRNKGNFPGRFSGRQFSNSRSEMNVSTLELGDSALYLCASRDSSGANVLTFGAGSRLTVL.

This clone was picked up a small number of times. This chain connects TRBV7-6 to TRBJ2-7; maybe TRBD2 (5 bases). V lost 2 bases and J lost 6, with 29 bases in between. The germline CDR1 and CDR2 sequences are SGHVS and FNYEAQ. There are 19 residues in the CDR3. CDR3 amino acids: CASSLFARASLGLASEQYF. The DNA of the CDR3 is TGTGCCAGCAGCTTATTTGCCCGGGCTAGCCTTGGTTTAGCTAGCGAGCAGTACTTC.

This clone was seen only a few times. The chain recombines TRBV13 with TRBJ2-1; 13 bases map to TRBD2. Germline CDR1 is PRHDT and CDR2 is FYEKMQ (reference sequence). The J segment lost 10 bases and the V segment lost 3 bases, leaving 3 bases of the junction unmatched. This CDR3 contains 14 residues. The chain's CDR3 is CASSFGLAGVEQFF. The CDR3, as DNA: TGTGCCAGCAGCTTTGGACTAGCGGGGGTGGAGCAGTTCTTC.

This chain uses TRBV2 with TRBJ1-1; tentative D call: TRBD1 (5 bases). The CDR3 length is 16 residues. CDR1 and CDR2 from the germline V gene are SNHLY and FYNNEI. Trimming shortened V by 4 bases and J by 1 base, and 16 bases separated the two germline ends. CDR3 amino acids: CASSVSSGVTNTEAFF. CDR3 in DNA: TGTGCCAGCAGTGTCTCTTCGGGGGTGACGAACACTGAAGCTTTCTTT.

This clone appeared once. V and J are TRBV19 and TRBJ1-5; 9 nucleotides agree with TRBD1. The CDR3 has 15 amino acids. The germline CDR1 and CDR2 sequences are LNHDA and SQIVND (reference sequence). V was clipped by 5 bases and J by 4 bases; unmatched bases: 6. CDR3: CASSVRTGENQPQHF. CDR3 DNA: TGTGCCAGTAGTGTTCGGACAGGGGAAAATCAGCCCCAGCATTTT.

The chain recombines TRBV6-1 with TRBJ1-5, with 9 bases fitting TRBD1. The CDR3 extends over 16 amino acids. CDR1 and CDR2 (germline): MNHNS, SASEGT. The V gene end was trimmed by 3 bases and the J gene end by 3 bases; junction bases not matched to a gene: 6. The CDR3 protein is CASSDPRQGVNQPQHF. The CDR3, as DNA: TGTGCCAGCAGTGATCCCAGACAGGGGGTCAATCAGCCCCAGCATTTT.

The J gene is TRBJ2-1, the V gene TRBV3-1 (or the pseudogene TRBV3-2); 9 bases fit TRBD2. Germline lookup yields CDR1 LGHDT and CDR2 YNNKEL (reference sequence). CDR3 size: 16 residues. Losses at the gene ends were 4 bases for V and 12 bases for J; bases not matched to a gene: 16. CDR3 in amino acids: CASSRESPSGGKGQFF. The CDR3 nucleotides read TGTGCCAGCAGCCGCGAGAGTCCCAGCGGGGGGAAGGGGCAGTTCTTC.

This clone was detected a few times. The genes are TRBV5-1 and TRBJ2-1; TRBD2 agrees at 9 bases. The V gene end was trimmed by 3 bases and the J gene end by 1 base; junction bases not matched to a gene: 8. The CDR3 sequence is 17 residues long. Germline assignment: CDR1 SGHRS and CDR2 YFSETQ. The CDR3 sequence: CASSSMGGGASYNEQFF. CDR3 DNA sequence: TGCGCCAGCAGCTCGATGGGCGGGGGGGCTTCCTACAATGAGCAGTTCTTC.